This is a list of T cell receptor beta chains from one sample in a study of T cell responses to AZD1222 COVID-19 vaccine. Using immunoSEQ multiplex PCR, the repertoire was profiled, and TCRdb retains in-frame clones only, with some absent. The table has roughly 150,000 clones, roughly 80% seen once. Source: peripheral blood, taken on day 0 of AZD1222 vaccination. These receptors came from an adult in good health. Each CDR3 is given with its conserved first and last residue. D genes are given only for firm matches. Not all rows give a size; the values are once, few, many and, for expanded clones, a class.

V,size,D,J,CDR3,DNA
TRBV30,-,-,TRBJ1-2,CAWIGGNYGYTF,TGTGCCTGGATAGGGGGGAACTATGGCTACACCTTC
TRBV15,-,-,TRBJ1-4,CATSREAAGTNEKLFF,TGTGCCACCAGCAGAGAGGCGGCAGGGACGAATGAAAAACTGTTTTTT
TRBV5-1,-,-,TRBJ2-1,CASSITGTSNEQFF,TGCGCCAGCAGCATTACCGGGACCTCTAATGAGCAGTTCTTC
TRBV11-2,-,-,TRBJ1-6,CASSLRETGISPLHF,TGTGCCAGCAGCTTACGGGAAACGGGGATTTCACCCCTCCACTTT
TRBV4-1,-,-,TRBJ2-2,CASSQEERVGAGELFF,TGCGCCAGCAGCCAAGAAGAGCGCGTTGGGGCCGGGGAGCTGTTTTTT
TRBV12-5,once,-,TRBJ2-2,CASGLLSPGNTGELFF,TGTGCTAGTGGTTTGCTAAGTCCTGGGAACACCGGGGAGCTGTTTTTT
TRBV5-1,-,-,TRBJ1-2,CASTPQGLDYGYTF,TGCGCCAGCACCCCGCAAGGGCTCGACTATGGCTACACCTTC
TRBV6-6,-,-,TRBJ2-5,CASTLPGEETQYF,TGTGCCAGCACACTACCAGGGGAAGAGACCCAGTACTTC
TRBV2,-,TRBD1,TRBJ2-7,CASSYRGREQYF,TGTGCCAGCAGTTACAGGGGACGCGAGCAGTACTTC
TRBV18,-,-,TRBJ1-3,CASSPNSGNTIYF,TGTGCCAGCTCACCGAACTCTGGAAACACCATATATTTT
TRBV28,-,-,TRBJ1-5,CASSLDSQPQHF,TGTGCCAGCAGTTTAGACAGTCAGCCCCAGCATTTT
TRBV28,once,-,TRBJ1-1,CASSFGQTNTEAFF,TGTGCCAGCAGTTTTGGCCAGACGAACACTGAAGCTTTCTTT
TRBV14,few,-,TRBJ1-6,CASSQVLGASLHF,TGTGCCAGCAGCCAAGTACTCGGCGCGTCCCTCCACTTT
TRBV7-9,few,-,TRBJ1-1,CASSLGGIGTEAFF,TGTGCCAGCAGCTTGGGGGGGATCGGGACTGAAGCTTTCTTT
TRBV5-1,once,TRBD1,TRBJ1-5,CASSEGQAHKPQHF,TGCGCCAGCTCTGAAGGACAGGCGCATAAGCCCCAGCATTTT
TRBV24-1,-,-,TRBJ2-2,CATSPTGTSRTGELFF,TGTGCCACCAGCCCGACCGGGACAAGTAGGACCGGGGAGCTGTTTTTT
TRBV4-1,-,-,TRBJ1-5,CASSQGERGGNQPQHF,TGCGCCAGCAGCCAAGGAGAGAGGGGGGGAAATCAGCCCCAGCATTTT
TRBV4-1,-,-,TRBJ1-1,CASSQENIWAEAFF,TGCGCCAGCAGCCAAGAGAACATATGGGCTGAAGCTTTCTTT
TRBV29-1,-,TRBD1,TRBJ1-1,CSARQGMNTEAFF,TGCAGCGCGAGACAGGGTATGAACACTGAAGCTTTCTTT
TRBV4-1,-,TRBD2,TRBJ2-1,CASSQDLLAGAGGFYNEQFF,TGCGCCAGCAGCCAAGATCTACTAGCGGGGGCCGGTGGTTTCTACAATGAGCAGTTCTTC
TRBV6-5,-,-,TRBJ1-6,CASLTPGLYNSPLHF,TGTGCCAGCCTTACTCCGGGTCTATATAATTCACCCCTCCACTTT
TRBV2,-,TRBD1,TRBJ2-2,CASGQGSTGELFF,TGTGCCAGCGGACAGGGAAGCACCGGGGAGCTGTTTTTT